The T cell receptor beta chain under discussion was sequenced for a study of blood T cell repertoires in COVID-19. V was cut by 2 bases and J by 4 bases, with 8 bases left in between. Germline loops: CDR1 LGHDT, CDR2 YNNKEL (reference sequence). There are 13 residues in the CDR3. In the original processing: For nucleated cells, counts were estimated from reference gene primer amplification. The data were produced by immunoSEQ multiplex PCR, yet TCRdb's version contains in-frame clones alone and is incomplete. V and J calls and clone size are given by that table; D and trimming were obtained from the DNA. The sample gives some 310,000 clones, roughly 91% of which show up once; roughly a tenth is in the top ten.

The specimen sequenced was PBMCs or T cells enriched from blood (not recorded which). The chain links TRBV3-1 (or the pseudogene TRBV3-2) to TRBJ1-2; the D is unclear. The receptor comes from a woman in her 30s who had recovered from COVID-19. CDR3 nucleotides: TGTGCCAGCAGCCAACTGAGTAGCTATGGCTACACCTTC. As protein: CASSQLSSYGYTF.